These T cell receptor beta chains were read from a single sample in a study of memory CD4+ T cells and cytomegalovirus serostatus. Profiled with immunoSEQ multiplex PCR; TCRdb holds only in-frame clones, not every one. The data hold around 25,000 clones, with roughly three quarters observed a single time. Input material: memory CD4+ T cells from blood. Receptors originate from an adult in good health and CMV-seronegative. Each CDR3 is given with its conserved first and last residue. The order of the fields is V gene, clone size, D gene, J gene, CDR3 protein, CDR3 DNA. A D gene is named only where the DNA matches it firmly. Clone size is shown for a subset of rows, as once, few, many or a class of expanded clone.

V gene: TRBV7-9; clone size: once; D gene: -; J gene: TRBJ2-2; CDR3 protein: CASSFRMHGTGELFF; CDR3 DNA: TGTGCCAGCAGCTTCCGGATGCACGGCACCGGGGAGCTGTTTTTT
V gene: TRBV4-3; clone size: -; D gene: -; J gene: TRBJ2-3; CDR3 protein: CASSQTSNGDTQYF; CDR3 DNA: TGCGCCAGCAGCCAGACGAGCAATGGGGATACGCAGTATTTT
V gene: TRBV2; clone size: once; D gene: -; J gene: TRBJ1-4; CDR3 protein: CASSVAPQGEKLFF; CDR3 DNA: TGTGCCAGCAGTGTAGCCCCCCAGGGGGAAAAACTGTTTTTT
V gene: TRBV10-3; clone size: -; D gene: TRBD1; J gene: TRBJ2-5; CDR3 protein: CATAGTAKETQYF; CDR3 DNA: TGTGCCACCGCCGGGACAGCTAAAGAGACCCAGTACTTC
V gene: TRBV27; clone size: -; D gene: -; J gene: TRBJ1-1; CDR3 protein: CASSLSRRWYGGSEAFF; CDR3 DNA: TGTGCCAGCAGTTTATCGAGGCGGTGGTACGGCGGGTCTGAAGCTTTCTTT
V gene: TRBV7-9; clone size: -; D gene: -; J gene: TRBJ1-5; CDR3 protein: CASSLEGVDQPQHF; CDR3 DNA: TGTGCCAGCAGCTTAGAGGGTGTGGATCAGCCCCAGCATTTT
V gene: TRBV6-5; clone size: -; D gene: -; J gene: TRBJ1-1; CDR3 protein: CASSRETGSREALF; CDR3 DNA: TGTGCCAGCAGCCGAGAAACAGGGTCGAGGGAAGCTCTCTTT
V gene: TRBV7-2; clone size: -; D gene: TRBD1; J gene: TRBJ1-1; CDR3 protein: CASSPVTGDGLNTEAFF; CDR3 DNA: TGTGCCAGCAGCCCAGTTACAGGGGACGGTTTGAACACTGAAGCTTTCTTT
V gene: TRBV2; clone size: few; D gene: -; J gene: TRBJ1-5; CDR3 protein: CASSGTSNQPQHF; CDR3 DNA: TGTGCCAGCAGTGGGACATCGAATCAGCCCCAGCATTTT
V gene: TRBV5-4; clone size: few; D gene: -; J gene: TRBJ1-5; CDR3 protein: CASSLAGAYQPQHF; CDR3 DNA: TGTGCCAGCAGCTTAGCTGGGGCCTATCAGCCCCAGCATTTT
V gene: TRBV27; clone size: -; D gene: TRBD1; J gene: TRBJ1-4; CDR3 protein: CASSNGGRPGQDLEKLFF; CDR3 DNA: TGTGCCAGCAGTAATGGAGGGCGACCGGGACAGGATTTGGAAAAACTGTTTTTT
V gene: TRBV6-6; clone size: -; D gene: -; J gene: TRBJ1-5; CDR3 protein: CASSPLNQPQHF; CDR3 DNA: TGTGCCAGCAGTCCCCTCAATCAGCCCCAGCATTTT
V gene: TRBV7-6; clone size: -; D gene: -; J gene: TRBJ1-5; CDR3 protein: CASSLDVDPINPQHF; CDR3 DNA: TGTGCCAGCAGCTTAGACGTCGATCCGATCAATCCCCAGCATTTT
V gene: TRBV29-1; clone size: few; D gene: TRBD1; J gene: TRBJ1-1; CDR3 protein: CSVRQGSSEAFF; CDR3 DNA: TGCAGCGTACGACAGGGCTCTTCTGAAGCTTTCTTT
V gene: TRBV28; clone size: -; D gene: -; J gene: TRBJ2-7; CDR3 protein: CASSSADGIYEQYF; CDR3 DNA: TGTGCCAGCAGTTCCGCGGACGGGATATACGAGCAGTACTTC
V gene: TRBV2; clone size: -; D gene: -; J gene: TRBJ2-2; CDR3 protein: CASSDMIGELFF; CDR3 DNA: TGTGCCAGCAGTGATATGATCGGGGAGCTGTTTTTT
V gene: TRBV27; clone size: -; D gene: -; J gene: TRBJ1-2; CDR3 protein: CASSLGAGRAKGYTF; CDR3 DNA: TGTGCCAGCAGTTTGGGCGCAGGTCGGGCGAAGGGCTACACCTTC
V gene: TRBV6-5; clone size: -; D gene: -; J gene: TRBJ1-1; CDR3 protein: CASSYGSTEAFF; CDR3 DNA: TGTGCCAGCAGCTACGGGAGCACTGAAGCTTTCTTT
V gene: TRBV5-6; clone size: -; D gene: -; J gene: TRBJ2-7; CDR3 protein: CASSLRAGNEQYF; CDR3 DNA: TGTGCCAGCAGCTTGCGAGCCGGCAACGAGCAGTACTTC
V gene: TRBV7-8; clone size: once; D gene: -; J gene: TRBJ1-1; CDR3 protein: CASSLASLRDAEAFF; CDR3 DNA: TGTGCCAGCAGCTTAGCGTCCTTGAGGGACGCTGAAGCTTTCTTT